This record covers a single TCR beta chain. This entry belongs to a study of cytomegalovirus exposure and HLA in healthy donors. V lost 0 bases, J lost 4 bases, and 4 bases lay in between. The CDR3 spans 13 residues. Germline V gene data show CDR1 as LNHNV and CDR2 as YYDKDF (reference sequence). 60 Vbeta and 13 Jbeta primers were used in PCR. Assay used: immunoSEQ multiplex PCR; TCRdb lists only in-frame clones, some missing. The sample lists 130,000 or so clones, roughly three fifths seen once, with about 1.5% in the top ten. This chain joins TRBV15 and TRBJ2-1, with D hard to call. This clonotype was obtained from a man aged 18 to 29 in good health and CMV-seronegative. Material for sequencing was PBMCs. The CDR3 nucleotides read TGTGCCACCAGCAGAGAACAGTACAATGAGCAGTTCTTC. The encoded protein is CATSREQYNEQFF.